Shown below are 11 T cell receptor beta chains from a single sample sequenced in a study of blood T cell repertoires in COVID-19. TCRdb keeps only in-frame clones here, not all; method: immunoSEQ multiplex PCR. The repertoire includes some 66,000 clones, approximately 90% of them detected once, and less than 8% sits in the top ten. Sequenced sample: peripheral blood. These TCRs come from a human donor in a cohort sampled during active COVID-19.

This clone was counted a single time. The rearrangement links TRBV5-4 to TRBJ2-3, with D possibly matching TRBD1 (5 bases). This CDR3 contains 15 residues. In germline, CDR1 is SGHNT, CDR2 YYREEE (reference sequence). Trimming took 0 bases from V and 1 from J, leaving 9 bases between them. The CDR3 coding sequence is TGTGCCAGCAGCTTGGAAGGGGCCCGCACAGATACGCAGTATTTT. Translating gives CASSLEGARTDTQYF.

This CDR3 reads CASRATESSYNEQFF. The CDR3 bases are TGCGCCAGCAGGGCGACTGAGAGCTCCTACAATGAGCAGTTCTTC. J is TRBJ2-1 and V is TRBV5-1; D remains unclear. This CDR3 comprises 15 residues. Germline V lookup: CDR1 SGHRS, CDR2 YFSETQ. The ends were cut back, 5 bases at V and 0 bases at J, with 12 bases in the middle.

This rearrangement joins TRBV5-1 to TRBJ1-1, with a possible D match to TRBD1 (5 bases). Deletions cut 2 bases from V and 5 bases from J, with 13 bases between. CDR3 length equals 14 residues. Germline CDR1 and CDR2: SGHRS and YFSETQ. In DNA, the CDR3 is TGCGCCAGCAGCTTAGTTAGGGGAAATACTGAAGCTTTCTTT. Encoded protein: CASSLVRGNTEAFF.

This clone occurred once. CDR3 coding DNA: TGTGCCAGCAGCCAAGTCCGGGGTTCCTATGGCTACACCTTC. Translation gives CASSQVRGSYGYTF. The V and J genes are TRBV3-1 (or the pseudogene TRBV3-2) and TRBJ1-2, with D unclear. The CDR3 loop spans 14 amino acids. CDR1 and CDR2 from the germline V gene are LGHDT and YNNKEL (reference sequence). Deletions cut 1 base from V and 4 bases from J, with 10 bases between.

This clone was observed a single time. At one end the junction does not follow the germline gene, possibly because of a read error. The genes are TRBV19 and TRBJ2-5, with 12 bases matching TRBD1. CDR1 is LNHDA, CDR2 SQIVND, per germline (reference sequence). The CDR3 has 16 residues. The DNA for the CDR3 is TGTGCCAGTAGTATTACCGGGACAGGGGGCCAAAAGACCCAGTACTTC. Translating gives CASSITGTGGQKTQYF.

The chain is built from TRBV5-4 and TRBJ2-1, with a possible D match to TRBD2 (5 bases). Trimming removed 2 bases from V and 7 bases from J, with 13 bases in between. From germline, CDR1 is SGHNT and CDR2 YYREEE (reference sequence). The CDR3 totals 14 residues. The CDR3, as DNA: TGTGCCAGCAGCTTCGGGATTACCCAGAATGAGCAGTTCTTC. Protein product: CASSFGITQNEQFF. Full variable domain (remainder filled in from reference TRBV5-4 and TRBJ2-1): ETGVTQSPTHLIKTRGQQVTLRCSSQSGHNTVSWYQQALGQGPQFIFQYYREEENGRGNFPPRFSGLQFPNYSSELNVNALELDDSALYLCASSFGITQNEQFFGPGTRLTVL.

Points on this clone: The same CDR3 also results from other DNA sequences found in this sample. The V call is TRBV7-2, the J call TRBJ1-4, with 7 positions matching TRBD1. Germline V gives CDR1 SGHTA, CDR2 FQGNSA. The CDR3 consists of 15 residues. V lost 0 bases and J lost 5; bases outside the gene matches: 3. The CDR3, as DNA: TGTGCCAGCAGCTTAGCCGGGACAGAAAATGAAAAACTGTTTTTT. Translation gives CASSLAGTENEKLFF.

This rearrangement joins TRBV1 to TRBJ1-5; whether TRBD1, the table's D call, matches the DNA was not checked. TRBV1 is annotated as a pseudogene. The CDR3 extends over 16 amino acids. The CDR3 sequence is CTSSQDRGQGGQPQHF. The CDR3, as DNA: TGCACCAGCAGCCAAGATCGTGGACAGGGGGGTCAGCCCCAGCATTTT.

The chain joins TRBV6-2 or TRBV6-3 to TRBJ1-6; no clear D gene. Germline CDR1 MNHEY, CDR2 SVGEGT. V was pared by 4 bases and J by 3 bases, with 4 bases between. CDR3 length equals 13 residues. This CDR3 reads CASSWSYNSPLHF. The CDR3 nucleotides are TGTGCCAGCAGTTGGAGCTATAATTCACCCCTCCACTTT.

In DNA, the CDR3 is TGTGCCAGCAGTGAACTAAGGGGCAGGGATCAGCCCCAGCATTTT. Translated: CASSELRGRDQPQHF. The J gene is TRBJ1-5, the V gene TRBV2, with a possible D match to TRBD1 (5 bases). V lost 2 bases to trimming and J lost 5 bases, with 13 bases between them. Germline CDR1 is SNHLY and CDR2 is FYNNEI. This CDR3 spans 15 amino acids.

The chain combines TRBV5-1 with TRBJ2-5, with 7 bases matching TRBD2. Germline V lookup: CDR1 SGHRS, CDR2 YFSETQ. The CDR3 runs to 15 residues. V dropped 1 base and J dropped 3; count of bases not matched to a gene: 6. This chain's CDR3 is CASSLNGGLEETQYF. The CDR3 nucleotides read TGCGCCAGCAGCTTGAACGGGGGGTTAGAAGAGACCCAGTACTTC.